The 7 T cell receptor beta chains in this list originate from one sample, sequenced in a study of breast tumors, draining lymph nodes, adjacent tissues. Each CDR3 protein gets one entry after TCRdb re-called the multiplex PCR reads with MiXCR. The data show around 150,000 distinct CDR3 sequences, about 20% seen once. Samples came from axillary lymph nodes draining the breast cancer. The sample was axillary lymph node tissue. These TCRs come from a female donor with breast cancer. Some clones in this sample may be carry-over from other donors' samples.

The chain links TRBV28 to TRBJ2-7; D is unresolved. Trimming took 7 bases from V and 2 from J, leaving 9 bases between them. The CDR3 loop spans 12 amino acids. Germline CDR1 is MDHEN and CDR2 is SYDVKM. CDR3 DNA: TGTGCCAGCATCGGCACCACCTACGAGCAGTACTTC. It specifies CASIGTTYEQYF. Variable domain in full (rest from reference TRBV28 and TRBJ2-7): DVKVTQSSRYLVKRTGEKVFLECVQDMDHENMFWYRQDPGLGLRLIYFSYDVKMKEKGDIPEGYSVSREKKERFSLILESASTNQTSMYLCASIGTTYEQYFGPGTRLTVT.

V usage is TRBV9 and J usage is TRBJ1-3; D ambiguous. The CDR3 is 17 amino acids. Looked up from germline, CDR1 is SGDLS and CDR2 is YYNGEE. V lost 4 bases and J lost 1, with 18 bases in between. The chain's CDR3 is CASSPRAADLSGNTIYF. CDR3 nucleotide sequence: TGTGCCAGCAGCCCGAGGGCGGCAGACCTTTCTGGAAACACCATATATTTT.

In its sample, this clonotype was seen many times. The CDR3 nucleotides are TGCAGTGCTAGAGTGGCGGGAGGGCCCAGTGAGCAGTTCTTC. Encoded protein: CSARVAGGPSEQFF. The genes are TRBV20-1 and TRBJ2-1, with 9 bases matching TRBD2. The J segment lost 9 bases and the V segment lost 1 base, leaving 7 bases of the junction unmatched. In germline, CDR1 is DFQATT, CDR2 SNEGSKA (reference sequence). This CDR3 has 14 amino acids.

A word on this clonotype: The junction differs from germline at one of its ends, possibly a read error. The rearrangement links TRBV13 to TRBJ2-1, with D maybe TRBD2 (6 bases). Per the germline V gene, CDR1 is PRHDT and CDR2 is FYEKMQ (reference sequence). The CDR3 is 17 residues long. CDR3 sequence reads: CASSLPRLGDSYSEQFF. The CDR3 nucleotides are TGTGCCAGCAGCTTACCCCGACTAGGGGACTCCTACAGTGAGCAGTTCTTC.

This clonotype has a count of ten or more. The V call is TRBV20-1, the J call TRBJ2-7; either TRBD1 or TRBD2 may supply D (5 bases each). Germline CDR1 is DFQATT and CDR2 is SNEGSKA (reference sequence). The CDR3 has 14 amino acids. V was pared by 0 bases and J by 5 bases, with 14 bases between. The CDR3 DNA sequence: TGCAGTGCTAGAGATTTTGAGGGGTTGAACGAGCAGTACTTC. It encodes CSARDFEGLNEQYF.

This clonotype was detected only a few times. This may arise from a read error, as a much more abundant clone is one base away. The rearrangement links TRBV20-1 to TRBJ2-7, with 8 bases matching TRBD2. The CDR3 contains 14 residues. CDR1 and CDR2 from the germline V gene are DFQATT and SNEGSKA (reference sequence). Trimming at V came to 1 base and at J to 12 bases, leaving 14 bases not matched to a gene. DNA for the CDR3: TGCAGTGCTAGAGCGGGAGGGCCTGGGGGGAAGCGGTACTTC. It is translated as CSARAGGPGGKRYF.

At least ten counts were recorded for this clonotype. The chain joins TRBV29-1 to TRBJ2-7; 8 nucleotides agree with TRBD1. V was clipped by 7 bases and J by 7 bases; unmatched bases: 12. In germline, CDR1 is SQVTM, CDR2 ANQGSEA. The CDR3 runs 13 residues. CDR3 loop: CSAEDPGGWEQYF. CDR3 DNA sequence: TGCAGCGCCGAAGATCCAGGGGGCTGGGAGCAGTACTTC.